The 32 T cell receptor beta chains given below trace back to one sample, sequenced in a study of tissue T cells after allogeneic stem cell transplantation. Some clones are missing from TCRdb's copy, which holds only in-frame ones; the method was immunoSEQ multiplex PCR. The profile shows around 51,000 clones, about three quarters of them singletons. Sequencing was carried out using sorted cells pooled from one or two spleens. These receptors were obtained from a pool of C57BL/6 mice in good health.

Points on this clone: Genes and germline come from the mouse. The read terminates 1 residue before the CDR3 end, so the remaining end is supplied by the germline J gene. This sample also contains other DNA sequences that code for the same CDR3. The chain employs TRBV29 and TRBJ2-4; no reliable D call. Germline CDR1 MSHET, CDR2 SYDVDS. CDR3 size: 14 residues. V was shortened by 2 bases and J by 0 bases, with 6 bases between the two germline ends. The CDR3 DNA, read in part, is TGTGCTAGCAGTTTACGGGGTAGTCAAAACACCTTGTAC. The encoded protein is CASSLRGSQNTLY. In full, the CDR3 is CASSLRGSQNTLYF.

As to this clone: The listed genes are named as in mouse. The read halts 1 residue ahead of the CDR3 end, with the missing end drawn from the germline J gene. The chain couples TRBV16 to TRBJ2-5; D perhaps matches TRBD1 (6 bases). Per the germline V gene, CDR1 is SGHSA and CDR2 is FRNQAP. Trimming removed 0 bases at V and 5 bases at J, with 9 bases between. The CDR3 runs to 14 residues. CDR3 DNA (partial): TGTGCAAGCAGCTTAGACGCAGGGGTAGACACCCAGTAC. Translation gives CASSLDAGVDTQY. The full CDR3 is CASSLDAGVDTQYF.

This clone was picked up one time. One junction end does not reproduce the germline sequence, and a read error may be involved. Gene names follow the mouse nomenclature. The sequence runs out 1 residue before the end of the CDR3; the remainder is reconstructed from the germline J gene. Other DNA sequences of this sample code for an identical CDR3. This chain joins TRBV13-2 and TRBJ2-7; 12 bases are shared with TRBD1. The CDR3 spans 14 residues. CDR1 and CDR2 from the germline V gene are NNHNN and SYGAGS (reference sequence). The CDR3 sequence is CASGLRDRGREQYF. The CDR3 DNA, read in part, is TGCGCCAGCGGTCTCCGGGACAGGGGGCGAGAACAGTAC.

In its sample, this clone was seen a few times. Each gene name is a mouse one. The read terminates 1 residue before the CDR3 end, so the remaining end is supplied by the germline J gene. V gene TRBV15 combines with J gene TRBJ1-4; D gene uncertain. CDR1 and CDR2 (germline): SGHND, FRSKSL. V lost 1 base and J lost 1, with 7 bases in between. This CDR3 comprises 15 residues. Partial CDR3 DNA: TGTGCCAGCAGTTTAGGACAATCTTCCAACGAAAGATTATTT. This codes for CASSLGQSSNERLF. The whole CDR3 sequence reads CASSLGQSSNERLFF.

In regard to this clone: Here the gene names and germline are mouse. The read terminates 1 residue ahead of where the CDR3 ends, so the germline J gene completes it. The chain employs TRBV3 and TRBJ2-4, with 8 bases aligning to TRBD1. The trim removed 4 bases at V and 1 base at J, leaving 7 bases unmatched. The CDR3 is made up of 16 amino acids. Per the germline V gene, CDR1 is SNHLY and CDR2 is FYNGKV (reference sequence). The CDR3 sequence: CASSSDRGRGQNTLYF. The part of the CDR3 DNA that was read is TGTGCCAGCAGCTCCGACAGGGGAAGAGGTCAAAACACCTTGTAC.

Concerning this clone: The genes are named according to mouse. The read stops 1 residue short of the end of the CDR3; the missing end is completed from the germline J gene. J is TRBJ1-2 and V is TRBV2; D may be TRBD1 (5 bases). V lost 0 bases, J lost 4 bases, and 6 bases lay in between. Germline V CDR1 and CDR2: LGHNA, YSYQKL. The CDR3 contains 13 residues. CDR3 DNA (partial): TGTGCCAGCAGCCAAGATGACAGCTCCGACTACACC. It codes for CASSQDDSSDYT. The full CDR3 protein is CASSQDDSSDYTF. Based on the CDR3 plus reference TRBV2 and TRBJ1-2, the full variable domain is DPKIIQKPKYLVAVTGSEKILICEQYLGHNAMYWYRQSAKKPLEFMFSYSYQKLMDNQTASSRFQPQSSKKNHLDLQITALKPDDSATYFCASSQDDSSDYTFGSGTRLLVI.

The table lists this clone with a count of one. Gene and germline names: mouse. The read stops 1 residue short of the end of the CDR3; the missing end is completed from the germline J gene. The chain couples TRBV15 to TRBJ2-4; no clear D gene. Trimming removed 3 bases at V and 0 bases at J, with 4 bases between. The CDR3 sequence is 13 residues long. Per germline, CDR1 SGHND and CDR2 FRSKSL. The CDR3 DNA, read in part, is TGTGCCAGCAGTTTGACTAGTCAAAACACCTTGTAC. This codes for CASSLTSQNTLY. The full CDR3 is CASSLTSQNTLYF.

As to this clone: Any gene name here is a mouse gene name. The read halts 1 residue ahead of the CDR3 end, with the missing end drawn from the germline J gene. This chain joins TRBV2 and TRBJ2-3; TRBD1 matches at 9 bases. This CDR3 region has 15 residues. V lost 2 bases, J lost 4 bases, and 4 bases stayed unmatched. The germline gives CDR1 LGHNA, CDR2 YSYQKL. The CDR3 bases that were read are TGTGCCAGCAGCCAACCGGGACAGGGCCCAGAAACGCTGTAT. Translated: CASSQPGQGPETLY. The full CDR3 reads CASSQPGQGPETLYF.

This clone is a singleton in its sample. Gene names and germline refer to mouse. The DNA ends 1 residue before the CDR3 does, and the rest of the CDR3 is filled in from the germline J gene. J is TRBJ1-1 and V is TRBV31; a weak D match, TRBD1 (6 bases). Looked up from germline, CDR1 is GKSSPN and CDR2 is SITVG. V was trimmed by 0 bases and J by 0 bases, leaving 14 bases between them. The CDR3 covers 16 residues. The part of the CDR3 DNA that was read is TGTGCCTGGAGTCTGCCCCAGGGGACTGCAAACACAGAAGTCTTC. Translation gives CAWSLPQGTANTEVF. The full CDR3 protein reads CAWSLPQGTANTEVFF.

Comments on this clone: The germline and genes are mouse ones. The read finishes 1 residue shy of the CDR3 end, and the germline J gene is used to complete it. The chain recombines TRBV13-3 with TRBJ2-7, with 11 bases lining up with TRBD1. The CDR3 has 14 residues. After removal of 5 bases from V and 4 bases from J, the junction contained 5 bases not matched to a gene. The V gene's germline CDR1 is NNHDY and CDR2 SYVADS. This CDR3 reads CASSPGTGGYEQYF. CDR3 DNA, as far as it was read: TGTGCCAGCAGCCCCGGGACAGGGGGTTATGAACAGTAC.

Worth noting for this clone: Genes here carry mouse names. The DNA ends 1 residue before the CDR3 does, and the rest of the CDR3 is filled in from the germline J gene. V gene TRBV5 combines with J gene TRBJ2-5, with D perhaps TRBD1 (5 bases). Germline V CDR1 and CDR2: LGHNA, YNLKQL (reference sequence). The CDR3 sequence is 13 residues long. V was cut by 4 bases and J by 3 bases, with 8 bases left in between. CDR3 sequence: CASSPGQQDTQYF. CDR3 DNA, as far as it was read: TGTGCCAGCAGCCCAGGACAACAAGACACCCAGTAC.

Worth noting for this clone: Germline and genes: mouse. Sequencing ends 1 residue short of the CDR3 end; the germline J gene provides the rest. The chain is built from TRBV14 and TRBJ2-3, with 10 bases aligning to TRBD2. Germline loops: CDR1 SGHDT, CDR2 FRDEAV. The CDR3 is 15 residues long. Losses at the gene ends were 2 bases for V and 3 bases for J; bases not matched to a gene: 3. CDR3 DNA (partial): TGTGCCAGCAGTTTAGCTGGGGGGGCCGCAGAAACGCTGTAT. It is translated as CASSLAGGAAETLY. The CDR3 in full is CASSLAGGAAETLYF.

Regarding this clone: Any gene name here is a mouse gene name. The DNA ends 1 residue before the CDR3 does, and the rest of the CDR3 is filled in from the germline J gene. This rearrangement joins TRBV2 to TRBJ1-2; no definite D call. Germline assignment: CDR1 LGHNA and CDR2 YSYQKL. CDR3 length: 14 amino acids. Trimming stripped 3 bases from V and 0 bases from J, with 8 bases between. The CDR3 sequence: CASSHPGANSDYTF. The sequenced part of the CDR3 DNA is TGTGCCAGCAGCCACCCAGGCGCAAACTCCGACTACACC.

A word on this clone: Gene names and germline refer to mouse. Read sequence stops 1 residue before the CDR3 end, and the germline J gene provides the missing end. The chain links TRBV3 to TRBJ2-1; 9 bases agree with TRBD2. The CDR3 runs 14 residues. From germline, CDR1 is SNHLY and CDR2 FYNGKV (reference sequence). J gave up 7 bases and V 2 bases, and 3 bases lay outside the gene matches. CDR3 DNA (partial): TGTGCCAGCAGCTTATTTCTGGGGGGGGCTGAGCAGTTC. It is translated as CASSLFLGGAEQF. The entire CDR3 protein is CASSLFLGGAEQFF.

Notes on this clone: Mouse gene names apply. The read terminates 1 residue ahead of where the CDR3 ends, so the germline J gene completes it. Other DNA sequences within the sample encode an identical CDR3. V gene TRBV13-2 combines with J gene TRBJ1-1; possible D gene TRBD1, 6 bases. Germline V gives CDR1 NNHNN, CDR2 SYGAGS (reference sequence). The CDR3 has 13 amino acids. The V gene lost 1 base and the J gene lost 5 bases, with 9 bases spanning the gap. CDR3 residues: CASGDRGGTEVFF. CDR3 bases read: TGTGCCAGCGGTGATAGAGGGGGGACAGAAGTCTTC.

Remarks on this clone: Mouse gene names and germline throughout. The read comes to an end 1 residue before the CDR3 does, leaving the germline J gene to fill in the end. The rearrangement links TRBV19 to TRBJ2-2; D is unresolved. This CDR3 has 14 amino acids. The V end was cut by 2 bases, the J end by 0 bases, with 5 bases between. Per the germline V gene, CDR1 is FNHDT and CDR2 is SITEND (reference sequence). CDR3 residues: CASSISANTGQLYF. CDR3 bases read: TGTGCCAGCAGTATTTCCGCAAACACCGGGCAGCTCTAC.

This clone was recorded only once. The listed genes are named as in mouse. Read sequence stops 1 residue before the CDR3 end, and the germline J gene provides the missing end. The chain combines TRBV26 with TRBJ1-6, with 11 bases identical to TRBD1. TRBJ1-6 is reported as an ORF; its role is uncertain. The CDR3 spans 13 residues. J gave up 8 bases and V 8 bases, and 2 bases lay outside the gene matches. The germline V gene encodes CDR1 KGHPV and CDR2 FQNQEV (reference sequence). The CDR3 spells CASGTGGDSPLYF. CDR3 bases read: TGTGCCAGCGGGACAGGGGGTGATTCGCCCCTCTAC.

Note on this clone: Gene names follow the mouse nomenclature. The sequenced fragment ends 1 residue before the CDR3 boundary, so the rest is inferred from the germline J gene. The rearrangement links TRBV2 to TRBJ2-3; 10 nucleotides line up with TRBD2. The V segment lost 2 bases and the J segment 0 bases; nucleotides outside the gene matches: 2. The CDR3 has 16 residues. The germline V gene has CDR1 LGHNA and CDR2 YSYQKL. The sequenced CDR3 bases are TGTGCCAGCAGCCAACCGGGACTGGGGAGTGCAGAAACGCTGTAT. It encodes CASSQPGLGSAETLY. The entire CDR3 is CASSQPGLGSAETLYF.

This clone came up a few times. Gene names follow the mouse nomenclature. The CDR3 extends 1 residue past the end of the read, so its final part is completed from the germline J gene. The rearrangement joins TRBV1 to TRBJ2-7; 11 positions match TRBD2. J lost 3 bases, V lost 5 bases, and 6 bases had no gene match. There are 15 residues in the CDR3. Germline V CDR1 and CDR2: NSQYPW, LRSPGD (reference sequence). The CDR3 bases that were read are TGCACCTGCAGTCTTCCCGGGACTGGGGGCTATGAACAGTAC. This translates into CTCSLPGTGGYEQY. The CDR3 in full is CTCSLPGTGGYEQYF. The whole variable domain, remainder taken from reference TRBV1 and TRBJ2-7, is VTLLEQNPRWRLVPRGQAVNLRCILKNSQYPWMSWYQQDLQKQLQWLFTLRSPGDKEVKSLPGADYLATRVTDTELRLQVANMSQGRTLYCTCSLPGTGGYEQYFGPGTRLTVL.

In the case of this clone: Gene names denote mouse genes. The CDR3 extends 1 residue past the end of the read, so its final part is completed from the germline J gene. The chain uses TRBV5 and TRBJ1-1; 9 bases agree with TRBD1. CDR3 length equals 15 residues. Unmatched junction bases numbered 4, after V lost 0 bases and J lost 5 bases. Per germline, CDR1 LGHNA and CDR2 YNLKQL (reference sequence). This chain's CDR3 is CASSQERGTGTEVFF. Partial CDR3 DNA: TGTGCCAGCAGCCAAGAAAGGGGGACAGGGACAGAAGTCTTC.

As to this clone: The genes are named according to mouse. The read comes to an end 1 residue before the CDR3 does, leaving the germline J gene to fill in the end. This rearrangement joins TRBV19 to TRBJ1-6; D is possibly TRBD1 (5 bases). TRBJ1-6 is classed as an ORF, of uncertain function. Germline CDR1 is FNHDT and CDR2 is SITEND (reference sequence). The CDR3 totals 14 residues. Trimming removed 2 bases at V and 7 bases at J, with 10 bases between. CDR3 DNA, as far as it was read: TGTGCCAGCAGTATCCAGGGAGGGAATTCGCCCCTCTAC. This encodes CASSIQGGNSPLY. The whole CDR3 is CASSIQGGNSPLYF.

Regarding this clone: Germline and genes: mouse. The CDR3 is cut off 1 residue early in the read; its end comes from the germline J gene. The chain carries TRBV14 and TRBJ2-7, with D unresolved. Trimming removed 5 bases from V and 3 bases from J, with 6 bases in between. The CDR3 extends over 11 amino acids. Germline V gives CDR1 SGHDT, CDR2 FRDEAV. CDR3 region: CASSPLYEQYF. Incomplete CDR3 DNA: TGTGCCAGCAGCCCTCTCTATGAACAGTAC.

For this clone: Genes and germline are mouse. The CDR3 extends 1 residue past the end of the read, so its final part is completed from the germline J gene. This rearrangement joins TRBV2 to TRBJ1-4; 7 positions agree with TRBD1. The V and J ends lost 4 bases and 0 bases, in that order; junction bases with no gene match: 5. The CDR3 is 16 residues long. Germline loops: CDR1 LGHNA, CDR2 YSYQKL. The sequenced part of the CDR3 DNA is TGTGCCAGCAGCCGGACAGGCGGAATTTCCAACGAAAGATTATTT. Translating gives CASSRTGGISNERLF. The complete CDR3 reads CASSRTGGISNERLFF.

This clone has only a few counts. Gene names follow the mouse nomenclature. The CDR3 here is CASSIGTDFYAEQFF. Partial CDR3 DNA: TGTGCCAGCAGTATTGGGACGGATTTCTATGCTGAGCAGTTC. The gene calls are TRBV19 and TRBJ2-1; D possibly matches TRBD1 or TRBD2 (5 bases each). The CDR3 is cut off 1 residue early in the read; its end comes from the germline J gene. In germline, CDR1 is FNHDT, CDR2 SITEND (reference sequence). V was pared by 2 bases and J by 3 bases, with 12 bases between. CDR3 length: 15 amino acids. Full variable domain (missing parts from reference TRBV19 and TRBJ2-1): GGIITQTPKFLIGQEGQKLTLKCQQNFNHDTMYWYRQDSGKGLRLIYYSITENDLQKGDLSEGYDASREKKSSFSLTVTSAQKNEMAVFLCASSIGTDFYAEQFFGPGTRLTVL.

A remark on this clone: Mouse names are used for the genes. The missing CDR3 end, 1 residue past where the read stops, is filled in from the germline J gene. The chain recombines TRBV19 with TRBJ2-3, with 10 bases fitting TRBD2. Germline assignment: CDR1 FNHDT and CDR2 SITEND (reference sequence). V gave up 2 bases and J gave up 2 bases; unmatched junction bases: 5. The CDR3 totals 16 residues. This CDR3 is CASSMPGGALAETLYF. The CDR3 bases that were read are TGTGCCAGCAGTATGCCTGGGGGGGCGCTTGCAGAAACGCTGTAT.

This clone turned up a few times. Gene labels here are mouse ones. Read coverage stops 1 residue before the CDR3 terminus; the germline J gene supplies the remainder. V gene TRBV19 combines with J gene TRBJ2-1, with 8 nucleotides matching TRBD1. The CDR3 is made up of 14 amino acids. Unmatched junction bases numbered 6, after V lost 3 bases and J lost 7 bases. Germline values: CDR1 FNHDT, CDR2 SITEND (reference sequence). Here the CDR3 reads CASSRQGAKAEQFF. The CDR3 DNA, read in part, is TGTGCCAGCAGTAGGCAGGGGGCGAAGGCTGAGCAGTTC.

This clone has only one observation. Mouse germline and gene names are used. The read finishes 1 residue shy of the CDR3 end, and the germline J gene is used to complete it. The J gene is TRBJ1-2, the V gene TRBV24; D gene uncertain. The CDR3 loop spans 12 amino acids. Germline V gene data show CDR1 as KGHTA and CDR2 as FRNEEI. Deletions cut 2 bases from V and 4 bases from J, with 5 bases between. CDR3 sequence: CASSLKISDYTF. CDR3 bases read: TGTGCCAGCAGTCTGAAAATCTCCGACTACACC.

Worth noting for this clone: The genes are named according to mouse. The sequence runs out 1 residue before the end of the CDR3; the remainder is reconstructed from the germline J gene. The rearrangement uses TRBV13-3 and TRBJ2-2; 9 bases match TRBD2. Trimming cost V 2 bases and J 4 bases; bases outside gene matches: 3. This CDR3 has 15 residues. CDR1 and CDR2 (germline): NNHDY, SYVADS. This chain's CDR3 is CASSDGWGGTGQLYF. CDR3 DNA, as far as it was read: TGTGCCAGCAGTGACGGCTGGGGGGGCACCGGGCAGCTCTAC.

As concerns this clone: All gene names here are mouse names. Read data end 1 residue before the CDR3 end; the end is taken from the germline J gene. The chain is built from TRBV5 and TRBJ2-5; 13 bases are shared with TRBD2. With V trimmed by 3 bases and J by 6 bases, 3 bases remained unmatched. The V gene's germline CDR1 is LGHNA and CDR2 YNLKQL (reference sequence). The CDR3 runs to 15 residues. The CDR3 spells CASSHGLGGRDTQYF. Incomplete CDR3 DNA: TGTGCCAGCAGCCACGGACTGGGGGGGCGGGACACCCAGTAC.

Note on this clone: Germline and genes here are mouse. The read terminates 1 residue ahead of where the CDR3 ends, so the germline J gene completes it. The rearrangement links TRBV31 to TRBJ2-3; 13 bases fit TRBD2. V dropped 1 base and J dropped 1; count of bases not matched to a gene: 2. CDR1 GKSSPN and CDR2 SITVG come from the germline V gene. The CDR3 sequence is 16 residues long. Incomplete CDR3 DNA: TGTGCCTGGAGTCCCGGGACTGGGGGGGGTGCAGAAACGCTGTAT. Residues: CAWSPGTGGGAETLY. The full CDR3 protein is CAWSPGTGGGAETLYF.

For this clone: Gene names and germline match the mouse. The read stops 1 residue short of the end of the CDR3; the missing end is completed from the germline J gene. The chain is built from TRBV26 and TRBJ2-7; 9 bases are a match to TRBD1. The CDR3 runs 12 residues. Germline CDR1 reads KGHPV; CDR2 reads FQNQEV (reference sequence). V lost 2 bases, J lost 7 bases, and 0 bases stayed unmatched. The CDR3 reads CASSLDRGEQYF. The covered CDR3 bases are TGTGCCAGCAGTCTGGACAGGGGGGAACAGTAC.

Turning to this clone: Gene names refer to mouse genes. The CDR3 extends 1 residue past the end of the read, so its final part is completed from the germline J gene. The gene calls are TRBV12-2 and TRBJ2-5; D gene ambiguous. V was trimmed by 4 bases and J by 6 bases, leaving 13 bases between them. The CDR3 sequence is 13 residues long. CDR1 is SGHLS, CDR2 HYDKME, per germline. The CDR3 sequence: CASSLGSGDTQYF. CDR3 DNA (partial): TGTGCCAGCTCCCTCGGGTCCGGGGACACCCAGTAC.